The 12 T cell receptor beta chains below were found in one sample sequenced in a study of blood T cells in healthy people across ages. Then a second PCR, running roughly 7 to 11 cycles, was carried out with a sample-barcoded 5' primer and a J-beta primer mix. TCRdb passed the 5' RACE reads through MiXCR, listing each CDR3 protein once. The sample includes hundreds of thousands of distinct CDR3 sequences, 55% to 75% of them seen just once. Sequenced: blood. The receptors were gathered from a man between 25 and 39 years old in good health.

V gene TRBV30 combines with J gene TRBJ1-3; D is undetermined. Germline CDR1 reads GTSNPN; CDR2 reads SVGIG (reference sequence). The CDR3 sequence is 11 residues long. V dropped 4 bases and J dropped 8 bases, with 9 bases sitting between them. The CDR3 here is CAWTPADTIYF. CDR3 nucleotides: TGTGCCTGGACTCCGGCGGACACCATATATTTT.

This clonotype was seen more than once but under ten times. J is TRBJ2-7 and V is TRBV27; TRBD2 agrees at 12 bases. From germline, CDR1 is MNHEY and CDR2 SMNVEV (reference sequence). The CDR3 is made up of 16 amino acids. Trimming removed 6 bases from V and 7 bases from J; junction bases left unmatched: 13. For the CDR3, the DNA is TGTGCCAGCAGCCATCCGAGACTAGCGGGAGTTGGGGAGCAGTACTTC. This codes for CASSHPRLAGVGEQYF.

The chain's CDR3 is CASSLGLAGGNTGELFF. CDR3 in DNA: TGTGCCAGCAGCCTCGGACTAGCGGGGGGAAACACCGGGGAGCTGTTTTTT. The chain has TRBV12-3 or TRBV12-4 and TRBJ2-2; TRBD2 agrees at 14 bases. The CDR3 extends over 17 amino acids. Germline trimming cut 6 bases from V and 2 bases from J; bases unmatched to any gene: 5.

This clonotype was observed a handful of times. The chain has TRBV7-9 and TRBJ2-5; 10 nucleotides line up with TRBD2. The CDR3 length is 14 residues. With V trimmed by 6 bases and J by 2 bases, 3 bases remained unmatched. Per the germline V gene, CDR1 is SEHNR and CDR2 is FQNEAQ (reference sequence). CDR3 amino acids: CASSILAGQETQYF. The CDR3 coding sequence is TGTGCCAGCAGTATACTAGCGGGGCAAGAGACCCAGTACTTC.

In its sample, this clonotype was seen many times. V gene TRBV7-2 combines with J gene TRBJ2-5; no clear D gene. This CDR3 spans 11 amino acids. V was shortened by 1 base and J by 7 bases, with 4 bases between the two germline ends. Germline CDR1 reads SGHTA; CDR2 reads FQGNSA. CDR3 coding DNA: TGTGCCAGCAGCTTAGGAACGACCCAGTACTTC. Translated: CASSLGTTQYF.

V and J are TRBV5-1 and TRBJ1-1, with D perhaps matching TRBD1 (5 bases). Germline V gene sequence: CDR1 SGHRS, CDR2 YFSETQ. Trimming removed 2 bases from V and 0 bases from J, with 8 bases in between. The CDR3 sequence is 14 residues long. This chain's CDR3 is CASSLQAVNTEAFF. Written as DNA, the CDR3 is TGCGCCAGCAGCTTACAGGCCGTGAACACTGAAGCTTTCTTT.

The chain employs TRBV6-6 and TRBJ1-2, with 9 bases fitting TRBD1. The V gene's germline CDR1 is MNHNY and CDR2 SVGAGI (reference sequence). The junction had 16 bases not matched to a gene; V was cut back by 3 bases and J by 11 bases. The CDR3 has 16 residues. The CDR3 reads CASSYPTPGQGGGYTF. CDR3 bases: TGTGCCAGCAGTTATCCAACACCGGGACAGGGAGGGGGATACACCTTC.

This clonotype was detected a few times. This chain links TRBV29-1 with TRBJ2-1; 8 bases are shared with TRBD1. V lost 4 bases and J lost 15; bases outside the gene matches: 8. In germline, CDR1 is SQVTM, CDR2 ANQGSEA. This CDR3 comprises 11 residues. The CDR3 sequence is CSVAQTGALFF. CDR3 DNA: TGCAGCGTTGCACAGACAGGGGCCCTGTTCTTC.

V and J are TRBV28 and TRBJ2-5; D call uncertain. Trimming cost V 2 bases and J 8 bases, with 18 bases left between them. Germline values: CDR1 MDHEN, CDR2 SYDVKM. This CDR3 has 15 amino acids. CDR3 sequence (DNA): TGTGCCAGCAGTTTAATCGCCAGGTCCATGGTAACCCAGTACTTC. Translated: CASSLIARSMVTQYF.

The rearrangement links TRBV20-1 to TRBJ2-1; D ambiguous. CDR3 length equals 12 residues. In germline, CDR1 is DFQATT, CDR2 SNEGSKA (reference sequence). Trimming shortened V by 5 bases and J by 8 bases, and 13 bases separated the two germline ends. CDR3 sequence (DNA): TGCAGTGCTCCCCGGCCGGGCGATGAGCAGTTCTTC. It specifies CSAPRPGDEQFF.

The rearrangement joins TRBV20-1 to TRBJ2-1, with 7 bases aligning to TRBD2. The ends lost 6 bases at V and 6 bases at J; junction bases unmatched: 8. Germline lookup yields CDR1 DFQATT and CDR2 SNEGSKA (reference sequence). The CDR3 spans 13 residues. The CDR3 nucleotides read TGCAGTGCCCCGGCGGTAGCGGGCAATGAGCAGTTCTTC. It is translated as CSAPAVAGNEQFF.

V gene TRBV6-1 combines with J gene TRBJ2-4; perhaps D is TRBD1 or TRBD2 (5 bases each). The end of the DNA aligns better with TRBJ2-7, so the J call may be wrong. Looked up from germline, CDR1 is MNHNS and CDR2 is SASEGT. The CDR3 loop spans 14 amino acids. DNA of the CDR3: TGTGCCAGCAGAAATAGGGACGGCCGATACGAGCAGTACTTC. Translation gives CASRNRDGRYEQYF.